This TCR beta chain was recovered during a study of tumor-infiltrating lymphocytes in localized non-small cell lung cancer. Across the whole study: The cohort mixed smokers and never-smokers, several histologies, and some post-neoadjuvant-chemotherapy samples. Study results and limitations: No T-cell fraction difference was seen between IM1 and IM2 tumors. Only some patients had TCR sequencing, depending on available tissue. Different pieces of the same tissue were used for each assay.

Comments on this clone: The antigen is not known.

TCRdb's copy holds only in-frame clones and misses some; the assay was immunoSEQ multiplex PCR. The sample yields more than 12,000 clones, approximately 71% seen once. The CDR3 spans 15 residues. Germline CDR1 and CDR2: LNHDA and SQIVND (reference sequence). V lost 7 bases to trimming and J lost 4 bases, with 17 bases between them. The sequencing sample was made of uninvolved lung tissue not adjacent to the tumor. The rearrangement links TRBV19 to TRBJ1-5; D perhaps matches TRBD1 (5 bases). This receptor was identified in a human donor with non-small cell lung cancer. CDR3 DNA: TGTGCCAGTACCCTTTCTACAGGACCGAATCAGCCCCAGCATTTT. Its protein is CASTLSTGPNQPQHF.